These 27 T cell receptor beta chains came from one sample sequenced in a study of OX40 agonist ivuxolimab in advanced cancers. The assay was immunoSEQ multiplex PCR, and TCRdb's table has in-frame clones only and misses some. The sample includes tens of thousands of clones, more than 75% of them seen just once. The material was CD4+ or CD8+ T cells sorted from blood, obtained in a trial of the OX40 agonist ivuxolimab. The source of these receptors is an adult with an advanced solid tumor such as melanoma, head and neck, liver or kidney cancer.

The V and J genes are TRBV7-6 and TRBJ1-3; D may be TRBD1 (5 bases). The V gene's germline CDR1 is SGHVS and CDR2 FNYEAQ. Between the trimmed V and J ends, which lost 1 base and 3 bases, there was a span of 10 bases. This CDR3 comprises 15 residues. CDR3 sequence reads: CASSLVLGGGNTIYF. DNA for the CDR3: TGTGCCAGCAGCTTAGTGCTGGGGGGTGGAAACACCATATATTTT.

The V and J genes are TRBV6-6 and TRBJ2-1, with D tentatively TRBD1 (5 bases). Germline V gene data show CDR1 as MNHNY and CDR2 as SVGAGI (reference sequence). This CDR3 comprises 13 residues. Trimming pared 5 bases from V and 7 bases from J, leaving 12 bases between. CDR3 sequence reads: CASSQDSLNEQFF. The CDR3 nucleotides are TGTGCCAGCAGTCAAGACAGCCTAAATGAGCAGTTCTTC.

This clone was detected a few times. The chain couples TRBV4-2 to TRBJ2-7, with D tentatively TRBD2 (5 bases). CDR3 length: 15 amino acids. Per germline, CDR1 LGHNA and CDR2 YNFKEQ. V gave up 0 bases and J gave up 5 bases, with 14 bases separating them. CDR3 amino acids: CASSQDVALENEQYF. As DNA, the CDR3 is TGTGCCAGCAGCCAAGATGTCGCACTAGAAAACGAGCAGTACTTC.

The chain recombines TRBV27 with TRBJ1-4, with no clear D. The CDR3 has 17 amino acids. CDR1 and CDR2 (germline): MNHEY, SMNVEV (reference sequence). Trimming shortened V by 5 bases and J by 6 bases, and 22 bases separated the two germline ends. CDR3 loop: CASSPNRAPRPDEKLFF. The CDR3 DNA follows: TGTGCCAGCAGTCCTAATAGGGCCCCCCGGCCGGATGAAAAACTGTTTTTT.

V and J are TRBV10-3 and TRBJ2-3; 9 bases align to TRBD1. The CDR3 totals 18 residues. Germline trimming cut 2 bases from V and 3 bases from J; bases unmatched to any gene: 12. Germline CDR1 ENHRY, CDR2 SYGVKD. The CDR3 bases are TGTGCCATCAGTGAGCGGGGAACCGGGACAGGGCTGACAGATACGCAGTATTTT. Translating gives CAISERGTGTGLTDTQYF.

The chain couples TRBV6-1 to TRBJ2-2; the match to TRBD2 covers 7 bases. V gave up 8 bases and J gave up 4 bases; unmatched junction bases: 10. Looked up from germline, CDR1 is MNHNS and CDR2 is SASEGT. This CDR3 is built from 15 residues. Here the CDR3 reads CASERGLPTTGELFF. DNA of the CDR3: TGTGCCAGCGAGCGGGGACTCCCGACCACCGGGGAGCTGTTTTTT.

The chain has TRBV7-9 and TRBJ1-1; 12 nucleotides agree with TRBD1. The CDR3 sequence is 15 residues long. J gave up 4 bases and V 4 bases, and 4 bases lay outside the gene matches. Germline CDR1 reads SEHNR; CDR2 reads FQNEAQ (reference sequence). This chain's CDR3 is CASSWGTGGGTEAFF. The DNA for the CDR3 is TGTGCCAGCAGCTGGGGGACAGGGGGCGGCACTGAAGCTTTCTTT.

The chain has TRBV7-8 and TRBJ2-7; D uncertain. Looked up from germline, CDR1 is SGHVS and CDR2 is FQNEAQ. CDR3 length: 14 amino acids. V lost 1 base, J lost 6 bases, and 13 bases lay in between. CDR3 sequence: CASSLGTASLEQYF. The CDR3 DNA reads TGTGCCAGCAGCTTAGGGACCGCCAGCCTCGAGCAGTACTTC.

This clone is medium-sized (0.01 to 0.1%) within its sample. V usage is TRBV19 and J usage is TRBJ1-2; D uncertain. The CDR3 length is 15 residues. Trimming cost V 5 bases and J 2 bases, with 15 bases left between them. The germline V gene has CDR1 LNHDA and CDR2 SQIVND (reference sequence). CDR3 protein: CASSWGGSFNYGYTF. The CDR3 nucleotides read TGTGCCAGTAGTTGGGGTGGATCCTTCAACTATGGCTACACCTTC.

V is TRBV7-8 and J is TRBJ2-7, with TRBD2 matching over 11 bases. Unmatched junction bases numbered 10, after V lost 2 bases and J lost 7 bases. Germline lookup yields CDR1 SGHVS and CDR2 FQNEAQ. The CDR3 spans 16 residues. The CDR3 region has the DNA TGTGCCAGCAGCTTAAGTCGGCTAGCGGGGGGTGAGGAGCAGTACTTC. This codes for CASSLSRLAGGEEQYF.

The chain combines TRBV10-2 with TRBJ1-2; D not certain. V was pared by 2 bases and J by 8 bases, with 6 bases between. Germline lookup yields CDR1 WSHSY and CDR2 SAAADI. This CDR3 has 11 residues. The CDR3 sequence: CASSENQGYTF. CDR3 sequence (DNA): TGCGCCAGCAGTGAGAATCAGGGCTACACCTTC.

The chain joins TRBV6-6 to TRBJ2-2; TRBD1 matches 7 bases. The junction had 9 bases not matched to a gene; V was cut back by 6 bases and J by 8 bases. There are 14 residues in the CDR3. Germline CDR1 and CDR2: MNHNY and SVGAGI (reference sequence). The CDR3 DNA is TGTGCCAGCAGCCTCACAGGGGTGGGAGGGGAGCTGTTTTTT. This translates into CASSLTGVGGELFF.

The rearrangement joins TRBV5-6 to TRBJ2-5; D is unclear. The J call may not be correct, given that the DNA end is closer to TRBJ2-7. The CDR3 runs to 12 residues. Germline V gene lookup returns CDR1 SGHDT and CDR2 YYEEEE. For the CDR3, the DNA is TGTGCCAGCAGCTGGGCCTCCTACGAGCAGTACTTC. Translated: CASSWASYEQYF.

Only one count was recorded for this clone. Germline is not matched at one junction end, which may reflect a read error. The rearrangement joins TRBV15 to TRBJ2-2; the D is unclear. Germline values: CDR1 LNHNV, CDR2 YYDKDF (reference sequence). The CDR3 extends over 14 amino acids. The CDR3 region is CATSRDKNAGELFF. CDR3 sequence (DNA): TGTGCCACCAGCAGAGACAAGAACGCCGGGGAGCTGTTTTTT.

The chain employs TRBV5-1 and TRBJ1-1, with 9 bases that match TRBD1. V was pared by 3 bases and J by 6 bases, with 6 bases of the junction left unmatched. Germline V gives CDR1 SGHRS, CDR2 YFSETQ. CDR3 size: 14 residues. The CDR3 loop reads CASSSGTGSPEAFF. Here the CDR3 DNA reads TGCGCCAGCAGCTCGGGGACAGGGAGCCCTGAAGCTTTCTTT. The full variable domain, its missing parts supplied by reference TRBV5-1 and TRBJ1-1, is KAGVTQTPRYLIKTRGQQVTLSCSPISGHRSVSWYQQTPGQGLQFLFEYFSETQRNKGNFPGRFSGRQFSNSRSEMNVSTLELGDSALYLCASSSGTGSPEAFFGQGTRLTVV.

The sample holds one count of this clone. This chain uses TRBV19 with TRBJ2-3; TRBD1 or TRBD2 may be the D gene (5 bases each). Germline V gene sequence: CDR1 LNHDA, CDR2 SQIVND (reference sequence). V was pared by 5 bases and J by 5 bases, with 11 bases between. The CDR3 loop spans 13 amino acids. The CDR3 DNA reads TGTGCCAGTAGTTGGGACCGAAGAGATACGCAGTATTTT. This sequence encodes CASSWDRRDTQYF.

This clone was recorded only once. This CDR3 reads CAIRRQLSSYEQYF. In DNA form, the CDR3 reads TGTGCCATCCGGAGACAGTTGAGCTCCTACGAGCAGTACTTC. The rearrangement links TRBV2 to TRBJ2-7; TRBD1 might be the D (5 bases). CDR3 length: 14 amino acids. V was pared by 10 bases and J by 0 bases, with 16 bases between. Germline values: CDR1 SNHLY, CDR2 FYNNEI.

For this clone: At one of its ends the junction is not consistent with the germline gene, which may arise from a read error. This rearrangement joins TRBV19 to TRBJ1-5; a weak D match, TRBD1 (5 bases). The CDR3 spans 14 residues. Germline lookup yields CDR1 LNHDA and CDR2 SQIVND (reference sequence). The CDR3 loop is CASSIVGQRQLQHF. The DNA of the CDR3 is TGTGCCAGTAGTATAGTCGGACAAAGGCAGCTCCAGCATTTT.

The rearrangement uses TRBV5-6 and TRBJ1-6; the D is unclear. This CDR3 is built from 15 residues. Per the germline V gene, CDR1 is SGHDT and CDR2 is YYEEEE. The V and J ends lost 1 base and 6 bases respectively, with 11 bases between them. This CDR3 is CASSLSRPSNSPLHF. The CDR3 DNA follows: TGTGCCAGCAGCTTGTCTAGGCCAAGTAATTCACCCCTCCACTTT.

The V and J genes are TRBV28 and TRBJ1-2; 8 bases align to TRBD1. V was pared by 2 bases and J by 4 bases, with 12 bases of the junction left unmatched. CDR3 length: 17 amino acids. From germline, CDR1 is MDHEN and CDR2 SYDVKM. CDR3 in DNA: TGTGCCAGCAGTTTACCGCAGACAGGGGCCTTCTCCTATGGCTACACCTTC. Residues: CASSLPQTGAFSYGYTF.

The chain joins TRBV30 to TRBJ1-4; D is ambiguous. This CDR3 comprises 13 residues. The germline CDR1 and CDR2 sequences are GTSNPN and SVGIG (reference sequence). Between the trimmed V and J ends, which lost 2 bases and 4 bases, there was a span of 8 bases. CDR3 protein: CAWSFLGNEKLFF. The CDR3 DNA sequence: TGTGCCTGGAGTTTTCTGGGTAATGAAAAACTGTTTTTT.

CDR3 nucleotides: TGTGCCAGCAGTTACGGGGGAAACGATCAGCCCCAGCATTTT. Translated: CASSYGGNDQPQHF. The V and J genes are TRBV6-6 and TRBJ1-5; weak D call: TRBD1 (5 bases). Trimming pared 2 bases from V and 5 bases from J, leaving 10 bases between. Germline V lookup: CDR1 MNHNY, CDR2 SVGAGI (reference sequence). The CDR3 contains 14 residues.

This clone was detected only a few times. The rearrangement uses TRBV19 and TRBJ1-2; 7 nucleotides agree with TRBD1. The junction had 13 bases not matched to a gene; V was cut back by 10 bases and J by 8 bases. This CDR3 is 13 amino acids long. Germline V gives CDR1 LNHDA, CDR2 SQIVND (reference sequence). CDR3 DNA sequence: TGTGCCACCCGAATGACAGGGTTAGGGGGCTACACCTTC. Protein product: CATRMTGLGGYTF.

This rearrangement joins TRBV6-1 to TRBJ1-1; TRBD1 might be the D (6 bases). Trimming left V 2 bases short and J 2 bases short, with 9 bases between. Germline V gene lookup returns CDR1 MNHNS and CDR2 SASEGT. This CDR3 contains 14 residues. The CDR3 DNA sequence: TGTGCCAGCAGTGAAAGTGGGGGCAACACTGAAGCTTTCTTT. Its protein is CASSESGGNTEAFF.

The chain joins TRBV27 to TRBJ1-1, with 8 positions matching TRBD1. Trimming at V came to 6 bases and at J to 5 bases, leaving 8 bases not matched to a gene. The CDR3 length is 14 residues. CDR1 and CDR2 (germline): MNHEY, SMNVEV (reference sequence). The CDR3 loop is CASSKLNRGTEAFF. The CDR3 nucleotides read TGTGCCAGCAGCAAATTAAACAGGGGGACTGAAGCTTTCTTT.

V is TRBV2 and J is TRBJ2-5, with TRBD2 matching 13 bases. The CDR3 contains 15 residues. The germline CDR1 and CDR2 sequences are SNHLY and FYNNEI. J gave up 5 bases and V 4 bases, and 4 bases lay outside the gene matches. The CDR3 reads CASSGTSGGEETQYF. The DNA for the CDR3 is TGTGCCAGCAGTGGCACTAGCGGGGGGGAGGAGACCCAGTACTTC.

This chain links TRBV7-8 with TRBJ2-1, with 9 bases aligning to TRBD2. V was pared by 5 bases and J by 6 bases, with 8 bases of the junction left unmatched. Germline CDR1 is SGHVS and CDR2 is FQNEAQ. The CDR3 is 15 amino acids. DNA of the CDR3: TGTGCCAGCAGCCTGGGACTAGCCGGTGGCAATGAGCAGTTCTTC. As protein: CASSLGLAGGNEQFF.